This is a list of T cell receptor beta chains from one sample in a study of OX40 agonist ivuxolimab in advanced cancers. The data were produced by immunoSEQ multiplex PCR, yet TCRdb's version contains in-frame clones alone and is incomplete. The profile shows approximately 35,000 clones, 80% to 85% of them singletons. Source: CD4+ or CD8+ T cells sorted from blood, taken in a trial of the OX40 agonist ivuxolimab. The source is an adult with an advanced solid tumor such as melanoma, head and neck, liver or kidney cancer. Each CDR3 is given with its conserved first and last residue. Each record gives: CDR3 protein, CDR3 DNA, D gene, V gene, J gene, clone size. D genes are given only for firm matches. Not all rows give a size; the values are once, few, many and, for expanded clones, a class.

CDR3aa: CATSRGTVAYNEQFF; CDR3nt: TGTGCCACCAGCAGGGGGACTGTGGCTTACAATGAGCAGTTCTTC; d_gene: -; v_gene: TRBV15; j_gene: TRBJ2-1; abundance: -
CDR3aa: CASSVAEHTGELFF; CDR3nt: TGTGCCAGCAGCGTAGCGGAACACACCGGGGAGCTGTTTTTT; d_gene: -; v_gene: TRBV9; j_gene: TRBJ2-2; abundance: -
CDR3aa: CASDRTGGRNEQFF; CDR3nt: TGTGCCAGCGATAGGACAGGGGGCAGGAATGAGCAGTTCTTC; d_gene: TRBD1; v_gene: TRBV6-1; j_gene: TRBJ2-1; abundance: -
CDR3aa: CASRRPSGGNTDTQYF; CDR3nt: TGTGCCAGCAGACGTCCTAGCGGGGGGAACACAGATACGCAGTATTTT; d_gene: TRBD2; v_gene: TRBV7-8; j_gene: TRBJ2-3; abundance: -
CDR3aa: CASSQYDEQFF; CDR3nt: TGTGCCAGCAGCCAATACGATGAGCAGTTCTTC; d_gene: -; v_gene: TRBV6-1; j_gene: TRBJ2-1; abundance: -
CDR3aa: CASSFRARETQYF; CDR3nt: TGTGCCAGCAGCTTCCGGGCGAGGGAGACCCAGTACTTC; d_gene: -; v_gene: TRBV7-2; j_gene: TRBJ2-5; abundance: few
CDR3aa: CASPASGGRRSSSGANVLTF; CDR3nt: TGTGCCAGCCCCGCTAGCGGGGGGCGGCGGAGTAGCTCTGGGGCCAACGTCCTGACTTTC; d_gene: TRBD2; v_gene: TRBV2; j_gene: TRBJ2-6; abundance: -
CDR3aa: CAWSDLGEKLFF; CDR3nt: TGTGCCTGGAGCGACCTGGGGGAAAAACTGTTTTTT; d_gene: -; v_gene: TRBV30; j_gene: TRBJ1-4; abundance: -
CDR3aa: CASKGQGGYEQYF; CDR3nt: TGTGCCAGCAAAGGACAGGGAGGCTACGAGCAGTACTTC; d_gene: TRBD1; v_gene: TRBV6-6; j_gene: TRBJ2-7; abundance: -
CDR3aa: CASMKVTSYGYTF; CDR3nt: TGTGCCAGCATGAAGGTCACTTCCTATGGCTACACCTTC; d_gene: -; v_gene: TRBV6-1; j_gene: TRBJ1-2; abundance: -
CDR3aa: CANQHSYTGELFF; CDR3nt: TGTGCCAACCAACACTCGTACACGGGGGAGCTGTTTTTT; d_gene: -; v_gene: TRBV6-5; j_gene: TRBJ2-2; abundance: -
CDR3aa: CASKAGGSYGYTF; CDR3nt: TGTGCCAGCAAGGCAGGGGGATCCTATGGCTACACCTTC; d_gene: TRBD1; v_gene: TRBV6-1; j_gene: TRBJ1-2; abundance: -
CDR3aa: CASSRQGQASYEQYF; CDR3nt: TGTGCCAGCAGTCGACAGGGACAGGCTAGCTACGAGCAGTACTTC; d_gene: TRBD1; v_gene: TRBV2; j_gene: TRBJ2-7; abundance: -
CDR3aa: CSAGETYEQYF; CDR3nt: TGCAGCGCGGGAGAGACCTACGAGCAGTACTTC; d_gene: -; v_gene: TRBV29-1; j_gene: TRBJ2-7; abundance: few
CDR3aa: CASSGTGSGVEQYF; CDR3nt: TGTGCCAGCAGTGGGACAGGGAGTGGGGTGGAGCAGTACTTC; d_gene: TRBD1; v_gene: TRBV6-5; j_gene: TRBJ2-7; abundance: -
CDR3aa: CASSYNRVISGNTIYF; CDR3nt: TGTGCCAGCAGCTACAACAGGGTTATCTCTGGAAACACCATATATTTT; d_gene: -; v_gene: TRBV13; j_gene: TRBJ1-3; abundance: -
CDR3aa: CASTSGGAYYGYTF; CDR3nt: TGTGCCAGCACCTCTGGGGGGGCCTACTATGGCTACACCTTC; d_gene: -; v_gene: TRBV6-5; j_gene: TRBJ1-2; abundance: few